These 15 T cell receptor beta chains originate from one sample sequenced in a study of blood T cells in healthy people across ages. PCR was performed a second time for roughly 6 to 12 cycles using a sample-barcoded 5' primer and a J-beta primer mix. A single record per CDR3 protein comes from TCRdb applying MiXCR to the 5' RACE reads. The data show hundreds of thousands of distinct CDR3 sequences, about 24% seen once. What was sequenced was blood. The receptors stem from a man between 65 and 85 years old in good health.

This clonotype was observed at least ten times. The V and J genes are TRBV6-2 or TRBV6-3 and TRBJ2-7; tentative D call: TRBD1 (6 bases). Trimming took 4 bases from V and 3 from J, leaving 7 bases between them. Germline-derived CDR1 and CDR2 are MNHEY and SVGEGT. The CDR3 totals 12 residues. The CDR3 is CASSLQGYEQYV. As DNA, the CDR3 is TGTGCCAGCAGTTTACAGGGCTACGAGCAGTACGTC.

The rearrangement joins TRBV5-1 to TRBJ2-5; 9 nucleotides agree with TRBD2. Matching the DNA end better, TRBJ2-1 makes the J call doubtful. The CDR3 runs 15 residues. Looked up from germline, CDR1 is SGHRS and CDR2 is YFSETQ. This chain's CDR3 is CASSLAPSGDNEQFF. In nucleotides, the CDR3 is TGCGCCAGCAGCTTGGCCCCTAGCGGGGACAATGAGCAGTTCTTC.

This clonotype was recorded a few times. J is TRBJ1-2 and V is TRBV12-3 or TRBV12-4; perhaps TRBD1 as D (6 bases). The CDR3 runs 12 residues. V dropped 7 bases and J dropped 4 bases, with 10 bases sitting between them. CDR3 in amino acids: CASTGGLYGYTF. CDR3 nucleotide sequence: TGTGCCAGCACCGGGGGCCTCTATGGCTACACCTTC.

Details on this clonotype: A read error may account for a junction end that differs from germline. The chain is built from TRBV2 and TRBJ2-3; D is perhaps TRBD1 or TRBD2 (6 bases each). This CDR3 region has 13 residues. Per the germline V gene, CDR1 is SNHLY and CDR2 is FYNNEI. For the CDR3, the DNA is TGCGCCACCTACAGGGAGGGCACAGATACGCAGTATTTT. Encoded protein: CATYREGTDTQYF.

V usage is TRBV7-2 and J usage is TRBJ2-1; 10 nucleotides line up with TRBD1. Trimming took 7 bases from V and 6 from J; bases not matched to a gene: 21. Germline V lookup: CDR1 SGHTA, CDR2 FQGNSA. CDR3 length equals 19 residues. The CDR3 is CASKPDKGTGTGDPNEQFF. CDR3 coding DNA: TGTGCCAGCAAACCCGATAAGGGGACCGGGACAGGGGACCCCAATGAGCAGTTCTTC.

CDR3 protein: CASSLGGVGTDTQYF. The DNA for the CDR3 is TGCGCCAGCAGCTTGGGCGGAGTTGGCACAGATACGCAGTATTTT. The chain uses TRBV5-1 and TRBJ2-3; D is unclear. The germline V gene encodes CDR1 SGHRS and CDR2 YFSETQ. The CDR3 length is 15 residues. V was shortened by 0 bases and J by 1 base, with 9 bases between the two germline ends. Supplemented by reference TRBV5-1 and TRBJ2-3, the full variable domain reads KAGVTQTPRYLIKTRGQQVTLSCSPISGHRSVSWYQQTPGQGLQFLFEYFSETQRNKGNFPGRFSGRQFSNSRSEMNVSTLELGDSALYLCASSLGGVGTDTQYFGPGTRLTVL.

This clonotype was seen a handful of times. The gene calls are TRBV5-6 and TRBJ2-7; 8 positions match TRBD1. The ends lost 8 bases at V and 1 base at J; junction bases unmatched: 5. This CDR3 has 13 amino acids. Germline lookup yields CDR1 SGHDT and CDR2 YYEEEE. The CDR3 protein is CASFRTGSYEQYV. In DNA form, the CDR3 reads TGTGCCAGTTTCCGGACAGGGTCCTACGAGCAGTACGTC.

The chain uses TRBV18 and TRBJ2-7, with unresolved D. The DNA matches TRBJ2-1 better at its end, which makes the J call doubtful. Germline-derived CDR1 and CDR2 are KGHSH and LQKENI. The CDR3 runs to 12 residues. CDR3 nucleotide sequence: TGTGCCAGCTCACCACTCTACAATGAGCAGTTCTTC. It is translated as CASSPLYNEQFF.

The chain carries TRBV12-3 or TRBV12-4 and TRBJ2-5; possible D gene TRBD2, 6 bases. The V gene lost 7 bases and the J gene lost 0 bases, with 12 bases spanning the gap. The CDR3 consists of 14 residues. The CDR3 is CASTELADQETQYF. The CDR3, as DNA: TGTGCCAGCACCGAACTAGCAGACCAAGAGACCCAGTACTTC.

The V and J genes are TRBV29-1 and TRBJ1-2, with a weak D call TRBD1 (5 bases). Germline assignment: CDR1 SQVTM and CDR2 ANQGSEA. Trimming removed 1 base at V and 7 bases at J, with 16 bases between. The length of the CDR3 is 14 residues. CDR3 sequence reads: CSVEALDGGAGYTF. The DNA of the CDR3 is TGCAGCGTTGAAGCTCTAGACGGGGGTGCTGGCTACACCTTC. Based on the CDR3 plus reference TRBV29-1 and TRBJ1-2, the full variable domain is SAVISQKPSRDICQRGTSLTIQCQVDSQVTMMFWYRQQPGQSLTLIATANQGSEATYESGFVIDKFPISRPNLTFSTLTVSNMSPEDSSIYLCSVEALDGGAGYTFGSGTRLTVV.

The chain employs TRBV7-8 and TRBJ2-1; D unresolved. The closer fit of TRBJ2-5 to the DNA end suggests the J call may be wrong. CDR3 length: 14 amino acids. Germline CDR1 reads SGHVS; CDR2 reads FQNEAQ. CDR3 protein: CASSPQEGRETQYF. CDR3 in DNA: TGTGCCAGCAGCCCACAAGAAGGACGAGAGACCCAGTACTTC.

This clonotype was recorded once. V usage is TRBV21-1 and J usage is TRBJ2-4. TRBV21-1 is deemed a pseudogene. The CDR3 length is 12 residues. CDR3 sequence (DNA): TGTGCCAGCAGCAATGCCAAAAACATTCAGTACTTC. As protein: CASSNAKNIQYF.

With respect to this clonotype: A much larger clone lies a single base off, so this may be a read error. The V and J genes are TRBV5-1 and TRBJ2-7; no firm D call. CDR1 SGHRS and CDR2 YFSETQ come from the germline V gene. The CDR3 length is 16 residues. Between the trimmed V and J ends, which lost 1 base and 7 bases, there was a span of 21 bases. The CDR3 bases are TGCGCCAGCAGCTTGTATTTGCCTGTCATCTCATCTGAGCAGTACTTC. This translates into CASSLYLPVISSEQYF.

This clonotype appeared a few times. V is TRBV25-1 and J is TRBJ1-1; D remains unclear. This CDR3 spans 11 amino acids. Germline values: CDR1 MGHDK, CDR2 SYGVNS. V was cut by 6 bases and J by 6 bases, with 8 bases left in between. CDR3 amino acids: CASRGSPEAFF. As DNA, the CDR3 is TGTGCCAGCAGGGGTTCCCCTGAAGCTTTCTTT. Full variable domain (rest looked up from reference TRBV25-1 and TRBJ1-1): EADIYQTPRYLVIGTGKKITLECSQTMGHDKMYWYQQDPGMELHLIHYSYGVNSTEKGDLSSESTVSRIRTEHFPLTLESARPSHTSQYLCASRGSPEAFFGQGTRLTVV.

There are a few counts of this clonotype. V gene TRBV5-6 combines with J gene TRBJ1-1, with a possible D match to TRBD1 (5 bases). CDR1 SGHDT and CDR2 YYEEEE come from the germline V gene. With 4 bases removed from V and 2 bases from J, the gap between germline ends came to 15 bases. The CDR3 length is 15 residues. The CDR3 protein is CASSRSGPPNTEAFF. CDR3 sequence (DNA): TGTGCCAGCAGCAGATCGGGACCGCCCAACACTGAAGCTTTCTTT. The full variable domain, its missing parts supplied by reference TRBV5-6 and TRBJ1-1, is DAGVTQSPTHLIKTRGQQVTLRCSPKSGHDTVSWYQQALGQGPQFIFQYYEEEERQRGNFPDRFSGHQFPNYSSELNVNALLLGDSALYLCASSRSGPPNTEAFFGQGTRLTVV.